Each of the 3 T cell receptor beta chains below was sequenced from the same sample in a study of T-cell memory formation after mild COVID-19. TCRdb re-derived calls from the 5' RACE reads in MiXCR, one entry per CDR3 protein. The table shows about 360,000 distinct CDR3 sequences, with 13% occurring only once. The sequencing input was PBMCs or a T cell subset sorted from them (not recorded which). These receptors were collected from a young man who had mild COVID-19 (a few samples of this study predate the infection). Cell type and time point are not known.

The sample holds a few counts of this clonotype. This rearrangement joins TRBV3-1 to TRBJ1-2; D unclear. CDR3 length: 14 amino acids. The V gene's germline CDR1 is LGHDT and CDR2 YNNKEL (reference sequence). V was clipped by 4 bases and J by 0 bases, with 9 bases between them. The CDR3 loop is CASSPAGANYGYTF. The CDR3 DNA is TGTGCCAGCAGCCCAGCCGGCGCTAACTATGGCTACACCTTC. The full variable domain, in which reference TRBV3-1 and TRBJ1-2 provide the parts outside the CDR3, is DTAVSQTPKYLVTQMGNDKSIKCEQNLGHDTMYWYKQDSKKFLKIMFSYNNKELIINETVPNRFSPKSPDKAHLNLHINSLELGDSAVYFCASSPAGANYGYTFGSGTRLTVV.

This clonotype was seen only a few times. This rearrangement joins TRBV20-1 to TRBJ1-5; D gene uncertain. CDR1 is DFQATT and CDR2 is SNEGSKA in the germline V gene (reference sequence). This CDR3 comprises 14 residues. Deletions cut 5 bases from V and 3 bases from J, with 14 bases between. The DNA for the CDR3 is TGCAGTGCTGGGGTCGACGGTGACAATCAGCCCCAGCATTTT. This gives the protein CSAGVDGDNQPQHF.

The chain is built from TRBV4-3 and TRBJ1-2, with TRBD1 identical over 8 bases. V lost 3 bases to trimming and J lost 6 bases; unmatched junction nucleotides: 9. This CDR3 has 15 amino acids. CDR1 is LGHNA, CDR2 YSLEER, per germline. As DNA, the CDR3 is TGCGCCAGCAGCCACGTGGACAGGGTGACCCATGGCTACACCTTC. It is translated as CASSHVDRVTHGYTF.